A selection of T cell receptor beta chains follows, all from one sample in a study of cytomegalovirus exposure and HLA in healthy donors. TCRdb keeps only in-frame clones here, not all; method: immunoSEQ multiplex PCR. This table holds around 99,000 clones, 60% to 80% found once. Sequenced sample: PBMCs. The receptors stem from a man aged 18 to 29 in good health and CMV-seronegative. The CDR3 runs from the conserved cysteine through the conserved F or W. Each record gives: J gene, V gene, D gene, clone size, CDR3 protein, CDR3 DNA. A D gene is named only where the DNA matches it firmly. Rows give clone size only sometimes, using once, few, many, or a class for an expanded clone.

>TRBJ2-5|TRBV5-4|.|.
CASSLAGSVQTQYF
TGTGCCAGCAGCTTGGCCGGGTCAGTGCAGACCCAGTACTTC
>TRBJ2-7|TRBV5-1|.|.
CASSPTGTIGYEQYF
TGCGCCAGCTCCCCAACAGGGACAATAGGGTACGAGCAGTACTTC
>TRBJ2-1|TRBV19|.|many
CASTQDSVQFF
TGTGCCAGTACCCAGGACAGTGTGCAGTTCTTC
>TRBJ2-7|TRBV4-3|TRBD1|.
CASSAPGQGLDEQYF
TGCGCCAGCAGCGCTCCGGGACAGGGTTTGGACGAGCAGTACTTC
>TRBJ1-6|TRBV10-2|TRBD1|.
CASSAQTGGKAPLHF
TGCGCCAGCAGTGCCCAGACAGGGGGAAAGGCACCCCTCCACTTT
>TRBJ1-1|TRBV7-2|TRBD1|.
CASSYNPGQHNTEAFF
TGTGCCAGCAGCTACAATCCGGGACAGCACAACACTGAAGCTTTCTTT
>TRBJ2-3|TRBV9|TRBD2|.
CASNLADLTDTQYF
TGTGCCAGCAACCTAGCGGACCTCACAGATACGCAGTATTTT
>TRBJ2-5|TRBV6-5|TRBD2|.
CASRDGGKETQYF
TGTGCCAGCAGGGACGGGGGGAAAGAGACCCAGTACTTC
>TRBJ2-7|TRBV6-6|TRBD1|.
CASSYSAGGSYEQYF
TGTGCCAGCAGTTACTCGGCAGGGGGCTCCTACGAGCAGTACTTC
>TRBJ2-7|TRBV2|.|.
CASSLSPYEQYF
TGTGCCAGCAGTCTTAGTCCCTACGAGCAGTACTTC
>TRBJ1-4|TRBV15|TRBD1|.
CATRTGTGYEKLFF
TGTGCCACCAGAACCGGGACAGGGTATGAAAAACTGTTTTTT
>TRBJ2-7|TRBV15|.|.
CATSRAGTYYEQYF
TGTGCCACCAGCAGAGCCGGGACATACTACGAGCAGTACTTC
>TRBJ2-5|TRBV4-3|.|.
CASSQEPAGGQETQYF
TGCGCCAGCAGCCAAGAACCAGCGGGTGGACAAGAGACCCAGTACTTC
>TRBJ2-7|TRBV9|TRBD2|.
CASSVGSSGEPPEQYF
TGTGCCAGCAGCGTAGGGAGTAGCGGGGAACCCCCCGAGCAGTACTTC
>TRBJ1-5|TRBV29-1|TRBD1|few
CSVSGVGQGAPNQPQHF
TGCAGCGTTTCGGGGGTAGGACAGGGGGCTCCCAATCAGCCCCAGCATTTT
>TRBJ2-7|TRBV2|.|.
CASSEARGDMSEQYF
TGTGCCAGCAGTGAAGCCAGGGGAGATATGAGCGAGCAGTACTTC
>TRBJ2-5|TRBV7-9|TRBD2|.
CAGGEETQYF
TGTGCCGGGGGGGAAGAGACCCAGTACTTC
>TRBJ2-7|TRBV5-6|TRBD1|.
CASSSTGCEQYF
TGTGCCAGCAGCTCGACAGGGTGCGAGCAGTACTTC
>TRBJ2-3|TRBV5-6|TRBD1|.
CASSLRRTGARTDTQYF
TGTGCCAGCAGCTTGAGGAGAACAGGGGCCCGCACAGATACGCAGTATTTT
>TRBJ1-4|TRBV27|.|.
CASRGVTNEKLFF
TGTGCCAGCAGGGGCGTCACAAATGAAAAACTGTTTTTT
>TRBJ2-3|TRBV7-7|TRBD2|.
CASSLSPSGNTDTQYF
TGTGCTAGCAGCTTATCGCCTAGCGGTAACACAGATACGCAGTATTTT
>TRBJ2-5|TRBV5-1|TRBD1|.
CASSLTGGGIRETQYF
TGCGCCAGCAGCTTGACAGGGGGCGGCATCAGGGAGACCCAGTACTTC
>TRBJ1-2|TRBV7-9|.|once
CASTTTTEANYGYTF
TGTGCCAGCACCACTACGACAGAAGCTAACTATGGCTACACCTTC
>TRBJ2-7|TRBV6-6|.|.
CASSYEYYEQYF
TGTGCCAGCAGTTACGAGTACTACGAGCAGTACTTC
>TRBJ2-5|TRBV5-1|TRBD1|.
CASSPHRGLETQYF
TGCGCCAGCAGCCCCCACAGGGGGTTGGAGACCCAGTACTTC